In its sample, the clone carrying this T cell receptor (beta chain) was seen many times. TCRdb re-analysed the 5' RACE reads in MiXCR, keeping a single row per CDR3 protein. Found here are around 90,000 distinct CDR3 sequences, more than 5% of them singletons; the top ten hold around 7.6%. J gave up 1 base and V 3 bases, and 13 bases lay outside the gene matches. CDR3 length: 20 residues. Germline CDR1 reads LGHNA; CDR2 reads YSLEER. The data derive from a study of T cells of healthy individuals. The chain links TRBV4-3 to TRBJ2-5, with 14 positions matching TRBD2. The TCR originated in a female donor in good health. CDR3 DNA sequence: TGCGCCAGCAGCCAGAGCTTACCGGGACTAGCGGGAGCCCCCCAAGAGACCCAGTACTTC. Its protein is CASSQSLPGLAGAPQETQYF.